This T cell receptor (beta chain) comes out of a study of shared clonotypes between healthy human individuals. Whole-study results and caveats: The diversity represented, both genetic and in exposure history, was limited by few donors. Among donors, sharing of clonotypes was expected to be affected by sequencing depth. Richness estimates generally favored naive over memory subsets.

The repertoire was sequenced with immunoSEQ multiplex PCR; TCRdb's copy has only in-frame clones and lacks some. The sample contains about 2.4 million clones, around 94% of which appear only once. A note on this clone: Its specificity is unknown. The sample carries other DNA sequences with the same CDR3.

Trimming stripped 5 bases from V and 2 bases from J, with 10 bases between. The CDR3 has 13 amino acids. Germline lookup yields CDR1 SGHRS and CDR2 YFSETQ. Sequenced material: naive CD4+ T cells sorted from blood. As for subset: CD45RA+ positively selected. This TCR was sampled from a man aged 18 to 29 in good health. The chain uses TRBV5-1 and TRBJ2-5; perhaps TRBD1 as D (6 bases). CDR3 amino acids: CASSAGQQETQYF. For the CDR3, the DNA is TGCGCCAGCAGTGCTGGACAGCAAGAGACCCAGTACTTC.